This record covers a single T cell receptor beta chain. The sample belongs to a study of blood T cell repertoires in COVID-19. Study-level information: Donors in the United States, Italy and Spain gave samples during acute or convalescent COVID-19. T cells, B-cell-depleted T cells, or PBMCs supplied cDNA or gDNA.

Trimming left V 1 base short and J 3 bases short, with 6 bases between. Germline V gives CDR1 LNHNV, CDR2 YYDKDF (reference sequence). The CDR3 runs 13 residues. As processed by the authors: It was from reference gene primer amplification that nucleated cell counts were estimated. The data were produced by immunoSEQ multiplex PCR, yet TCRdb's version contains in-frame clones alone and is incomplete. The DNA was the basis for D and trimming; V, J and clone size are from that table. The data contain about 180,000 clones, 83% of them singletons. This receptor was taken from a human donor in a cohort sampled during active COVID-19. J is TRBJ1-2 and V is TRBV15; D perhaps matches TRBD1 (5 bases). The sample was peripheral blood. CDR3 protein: CATSRGGDYGYTF. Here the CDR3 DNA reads TGTGCCACCAGCAGAGGGGGGGACTATGGCTACACCTTC.